These 27 T cell receptor beta chains were all obtained from the same sample, sequenced in a study of technical replicates of blood from a few donors. Repertoires were generated with immunoSEQ multiplex PCR, while TCRdb's copy carries only in-frame clones and drops some. The sample contains roughly 15,000 clones, around 86% of which appear only once. Sequencing was carried out using PBMCs. These receptor sequences come from a human donor in good health.

The CDR3 DNA sequence: TGTGCCAGCAGTGGCGGACAGGGACAGCTGGGCAATCAGCCCCAGCATTTT. Protein product: CASSGGQGQLGNQPQHF. The gene calls are TRBV6-1 and TRBJ1-5, with 8 bases lining up with TRBD1. The CDR3 is made up of 17 amino acids. With V trimmed by 4 bases and J by 2 bases, 10 bases remained unmatched. Germline V CDR1 and CDR2: MNHNS, SASEGT.

The chain joins TRBV27 to TRBJ2-1; 8 nucleotides match TRBD2. The germline V gene encodes CDR1 MNHEY and CDR2 SMNVEV (reference sequence). J lost 6 bases, V lost 3 bases, and 10 bases had no gene match. The CDR3 extends over 16 amino acids. This CDR3 is CASSLGRAGDSNEQFF. The CDR3, as DNA: TGTGCCAGCAGTTTGGGGCGAGCGGGAGACTCCAATGAGCAGTTCTTC.

The sample holds one count of this clone. The chain recombines TRBV27 with TRBJ2-2; the D gene is possibly TRBD1 (6 bases). Germline V lookup: CDR1 MNHEY, CDR2 SMNVEV (reference sequence). CDR3 length: 17 residues. Trimming took 3 bases from V and 6 from J, leaving 20 bases between them. The CDR3 DNA sequence: TGTGCCAGCAGTTTTTTCGGACAGATAGGGGTTCCCGGGGAGCTGTTTTTT. It codes for CASSFFGQIGVPGELFF.

This chain joins TRBV29-1 and TRBJ1-5; tentatively, D is TRBD1 (6 bases). Trimming pared 6 bases from V and 1 base from J, leaving 16 bases between. This CDR3 contains 15 residues. Per germline, CDR1 SQVTM and CDR2 ANQGSEA. In DNA form, the CDR3 reads TGCAGCGTGGCAACACAGGGCGGCAGCAATCAGCCCCAGCATTTT. Residues: CSVATQGGSNQPQHF.

The rearrangement joins TRBV27 to TRBJ2-7; no reliable D call. The CDR3 totals 13 residues. V shed 0 bases and J shed 2 bases, with 5 bases lying between them. The V gene's germline CDR1 is MNHEY and CDR2 SMNVEV (reference sequence). Here the CDR3 reads CASSLSSAYEQYF. The DNA of the CDR3 is TGTGCCAGCAGTTTATCGTCCGCCTACGAGCAGTACTTC.

The rearrangement joins TRBV25-1 to TRBJ2-5, with 8 bases fitting TRBD1. The J segment lost 4 bases and the V segment lost 4 bases, leaving 8 bases of the junction unmatched. The CDR3 extends over 15 amino acids. Germline V gene lookup returns CDR1 MGHDK and CDR2 SYGVNS. CDR3 sequence: CASSGSDREGETQYF. The CDR3 DNA is TGTGCCAGCAGTGGATCGGACAGGGAAGGAGAGACCCAGTACTTC.

V and J are TRBV5-1 and TRBJ2-3; 11 bases map to TRBD2. Germline CDR1 reads SGHRS; CDR2 reads YFSETQ. The CDR3 extends over 17 amino acids. Germline trimming cut 0 bases from V and 1 base from J; bases unmatched to any gene: 4. CDR3 sequence (DNA): TGCGCCAGCAGCTTGGGCCCGACTAGCGGGGGCACAGATACGCAGTATTTT. Encoded protein: CASSLGPTSGGTDTQYF. Full variable domain (missing parts from reference TRBV5-1 and TRBJ2-3): KAGVTQTPRYLIKTRGQQVTLSCSPISGHRSVSWYQQTPGQGLQFLFEYFSETQRNKGNFPGRFSGRQFSNSRSEMNVSTLELGDSALYLCASSLGPTSGGTDTQYFGPGTRLTVL.

The V and J genes are TRBV6-1 and TRBJ2-3, with D maybe TRBD2 (6 bases). V lost 2 bases and J 2 bases, leaving 17 bases between the germline ends. CDR1 MNHNS and CDR2 SASEGT come from the germline V gene. The CDR3 is made up of 17 amino acids. The CDR3 region is CASSEMWASANTDTQYF. In DNA, the CDR3 is TGTGCCAGCAGTGAAATGTGGGCTAGCGCAAACACAGATACGCAGTATTTT.

The gene calls are TRBV19 and TRBJ2-1, with 7 positions matching TRBD2. Germline V gene sequence: CDR1 LNHDA, CDR2 SQIVND (reference sequence). The CDR3 is 15 amino acids. The J segment lost 3 bases and the V segment lost 4 bases, leaving 6 bases of the junction unmatched. The CDR3 sequence is CASSTGLVNYNEQFF. Here the CDR3 DNA reads TGTGCCAGTAGTACCGGACTAGTGAACTACAATGAGCAGTTCTTC. Drawing the rest from reference TRBV19 and TRBJ2-1, the complete variable domain is DGGITQSPKYLFRKEGQNVTLSCEQNLNHDAMYWYRQDPGQGLRLIYYSQIVNDFQKGDIAEGYSVSREKKESFPLTVTSAQKNPTAFYLCASSTGLVNYNEQFFGPGTRLTVL.

The chain uses TRBV5-4 and TRBJ2-7, with 12 bases aligning to TRBD1. The V gene end was trimmed by 4 bases and the J gene end by 4 bases; junction bases not matched to a gene: 6. Germline V gene data show CDR1 as SGHNT and CDR2 as YYREEE (reference sequence). The CDR3 contains 15 residues. In DNA, the CDR3 is TGTGCCAGCAGCCCGGGGACAGGGGGCGATTACGAGCAGTACTTC. Protein product: CASSPGTGGDYEQYF.

The rearrangement links TRBV15 to TRBJ2-1; D is perhaps TRBD1 (5 bases). V lost 0 bases and J 1 base, leaving 7 bases between the germline ends. Germline CDR1 is LNHNV and CDR2 is YYDKDF (reference sequence). The CDR3 sequence is 15 residues long. The chain's CDR3 is CATSRDTGSYNEQFF. DNA for the CDR3: TGTGCCACCAGCAGAGATACAGGTTCCTACAATGAGCAGTTCTTC.

This sequence joins TRBV13 and TRBJ2-7, with a possible D match to TRBD1 (6 bases). CDR3 length: 12 amino acids. In germline, CDR1 is PRHDT, CDR2 FYEKMQ (reference sequence). Trimming took 5 bases from V and 4 from J, leaving 9 bases between them. The CDR3 here is CASSEQGYEQYF. The CDR3 DNA follows: TGTGCCAGCAGCGAACAGGGTTACGAGCAGTACTTC. Looking up the rest from reference TRBV13 and TRBJ2-7 gives the full variable domain: AAGVIQSPRHLIKEKRETATLKCYPIPRHDTVYWYQQGPGQDPQFLISFYEKMQSDKGSIPDRFSAQQFSDYHSELNMSSLELGDSALYFCASSEQGYEQYFGPGTRLTVT.

The CDR3 is CASSVRLNSYEQYF. For the CDR3, the DNA is TGCGCCAGCAGCGTCCGACTAAACTCCTACGAGCAGTACTTC. This chain uses TRBV5-1 with TRBJ2-7; weak D call: TRBD2 (5 bases). Germline lookup yields CDR1 SGHRS and CDR2 YFSETQ. The length of the CDR3 is 14 residues. V was cut by 4 bases and J by 0 bases, with 11 bases left in between.

CDR3 sequence: CASSFRDRGRETQYF. DNA for the CDR3: TGTGCCAGCAGTTTCCGGGACAGGGGGCGAGAGACCCAGTACTTC. The rearrangement uses TRBV27 and TRBJ2-5; 12 nucleotides match TRBD1. With V trimmed by 3 bases and J by 4 bases, 3 bases remained unmatched. Looked up from germline, CDR1 is MNHEY and CDR2 is SMNVEV (reference sequence). CDR3 length: 15 residues.

The genes are TRBV11-2 and TRBJ2-2, with D hard to call. The CDR3 has 16 amino acids. The V gene lost 7 bases and the J gene lost 0 bases, with 15 bases spanning the gap. Germline loops: CDR1 SGHAT, CDR2 FQNNGV. The CDR3 sequence: CASNRGELPNTGELFF. The CDR3 DNA reads as TGTGCCAGCAATCGAGGAGAACTACCGAACACCGGGGAGCTGTTTTTT. The full variable domain, in which reference TRBV11-2 and TRBJ2-2 provide the parts outside the CDR3, is EAGVAQSPRYKIIEKRQSVAFWCNPISGHATLYWYQQILGQGPKLLIQFQNNGVVDDSQLPKDRFSAERLKGVDSTLKIQPAKLEDSAVYLCASNRGELPNTGELFFGEGSRLTVL.

This clone was observed a few times. DNA for the CDR3: TGTGCCAGCAGTTACCTGGCGGATGAAAAACTGTTTTTT. This codes for CASSYLADEKLFF. The chain employs TRBV6-6 and TRBJ1-4; D ambiguous. Germline loops: CDR1 MNHNY, CDR2 SVGAGI (reference sequence). The CDR3 has 13 residues. V dropped 2 bases and J dropped 6 bases, with 7 bases sitting between them.

The CDR3: CASMGAQSSYNEQFF. DNA for the CDR3: TGTGCCAGTATGGGGGCCCAATCCTCCTACAATGAGCAGTTCTTC. V and J are TRBV19 and TRBJ2-1; D is perhaps TRBD1 (6 bases). This CDR3 comprises 15 residues. Germline-derived CDR1 and CDR2 are LNHDA and SQIVND (reference sequence). The V gene lost 7 bases and the J gene lost 0 bases, with 13 bases spanning the gap.

The chain joins TRBV6-5 to TRBJ2-5; D unresolved. CDR3 length equals 15 residues. V was pared by 0 bases and J by 5 bases, with 13 bases between. In germline, CDR1 is MNHEY, CDR2 SVGAGI. The CDR3 region is CASSYSYRPRETQYF. The CDR3 DNA reads TGTGCCAGCAGTTACTCGTACAGACCCAGGGAGACCCAGTACTTC.

The V call is TRBV19, the J call TRBJ1-1; 7 nucleotides align to TRBD1. The V gene's germline CDR1 is LNHDA and CDR2 SQIVND (reference sequence). This CDR3 contains 17 residues. V dropped 5 bases and J dropped 0; count of bases not matched to a gene: 12. The CDR3 sequence is CASSLRTGGGMNTEAFF. DNA of the CDR3: TGTGCCAGTAGTCTTCGGACAGGAGGAGGGATGAACACTGAAGCTTTCTTT.

The chain joins TRBV5-1 to TRBJ2-7; 7 bases agree with TRBD1. The CDR3 extends over 15 amino acids. Germline CDR1 reads SGHRS; CDR2 reads YFSETQ. J gave up 1 base and V 0 bases, and 4 bases lay outside the gene matches. The CDR3 loop is CASSLGGTASYEQYF. The DNA of the CDR3 is TGCGCCAGCAGCTTGGGAGGGACAGCATCCTACGAGCAGTACTTC.

This chain connects TRBV11-2 to TRBJ2-1; 8 nucleotides agree with TRBD2. The CDR3 has 14 amino acids. V gave up 2 bases and J gave up 8 bases; unmatched junction bases: 5. CDR1 and CDR2 (germline): SGHAT, FQNNGV. CDR3 protein: CASSLSGSGDEQFF. CDR3 nucleotides: TGTGCCAGCAGCTTAAGCGGGAGCGGGGATGAGCAGTTCTTC.

This clone has only one observation. CDR3 loop: CAISESPDRGGNYGYTF. DNA for the CDR3: TGTGCCATCAGTGAGAGCCCTGACAGGGGTGGTAACTATGGCTACACCTTC. The J gene is TRBJ1-2, the V gene TRBV10-3, with TRBD1 identical over 8 bases. The junction had 9 bases not matched to a gene; V was cut back by 2 bases and J by 1 base. CDR3 length: 17 residues. Germline V lookup: CDR1 ENHRY, CDR2 SYGVKD.

The chain recombines TRBV10-1 with TRBJ2-1, with D tentatively TRBD2 (5 bases). From germline, CDR1 is WNHNN and CDR2 SYGVQD (reference sequence). Trimming left V 10 bases short and J 5 bases short, with 18 bases between. The CDR3 length is 14 residues. The CDR3 DNA sequence: TGCGCCACTCAAGCGGACCTGGGCCACAATGAGCAGTTCTTC. As protein: CATQADLGHNEQFF.

The chain links TRBV6-1 to TRBJ2-3; 9 nucleotides match TRBD2. Germline assignment: CDR1 MNHNS and CDR2 SASEGT. This CDR3 contains 15 residues. Losses at the gene ends were 4 bases for V and 0 bases for J; bases not matched to a gene: 2. The CDR3, as DNA: TGTGCCAGCAGTGTAACTAGCGGGAGCACAGATACGCAGTATTTT. Translating it yields CASSVTSGSTDTQYF.

In DNA, the CDR3 is TGTGCCAGTAGTAAATCCGAGGACAATGAGCAGTTCTTC. It codes for CASSKSEDNEQFF. The J gene is TRBJ2-1, the V gene TRBV19; D gene uncertain. The germline gives CDR1 LNHDA, CDR2 SQIVND (reference sequence). V was trimmed by 4 bases and J by 5 bases, leaving 9 bases between them. The CDR3 extends over 13 amino acids.

This clone was recorded a few times. The rearrangement links TRBV28 to TRBJ1-1; 8 bases are shared with TRBD1. J was trimmed by 1 base and V by 3 bases; bases with no gene match: 10. The CDR3 length is 17 residues. Germline CDR1 reads MDHEN; CDR2 reads SYDVKM. The CDR3 spells CASSFLPGQEQNTEAFF. CDR3 nucleotide sequence: TGTGCCAGCAGTTTTCTACCGGGACAGGAGCAGAACACTGAAGCTTTCTTT.

The table lists this clone with a count of one. The chain is built from TRBV7-2 and TRBJ2-1; 9 bases line up with TRBD2. V was pared by 5 bases and J by 10 bases, with 9 bases of the junction left unmatched. Germline V gene lookup returns CDR1 SGHTA and CDR2 FQGNSA. This CDR3 comprises 14 residues. This CDR3 is CASSPHGTSPEQFF. CDR3 DNA sequence: TGTGCCAGCAGCCCACACGGGACTAGCCCCGAGCAGTTCTTC. The full variable domain, rest sourced from reference TRBV7-2 and TRBJ2-1, is GAGVSQSPSNKVTEKGKDVELRCDPISGHTALYWYRQSLGQGLEFLIYFQGNSAPDKSGLPSDRFSAERTGGSVSTLTIQRTQQEDSAVYLCASSPHGTSPEQFFGPGTRLTVL.